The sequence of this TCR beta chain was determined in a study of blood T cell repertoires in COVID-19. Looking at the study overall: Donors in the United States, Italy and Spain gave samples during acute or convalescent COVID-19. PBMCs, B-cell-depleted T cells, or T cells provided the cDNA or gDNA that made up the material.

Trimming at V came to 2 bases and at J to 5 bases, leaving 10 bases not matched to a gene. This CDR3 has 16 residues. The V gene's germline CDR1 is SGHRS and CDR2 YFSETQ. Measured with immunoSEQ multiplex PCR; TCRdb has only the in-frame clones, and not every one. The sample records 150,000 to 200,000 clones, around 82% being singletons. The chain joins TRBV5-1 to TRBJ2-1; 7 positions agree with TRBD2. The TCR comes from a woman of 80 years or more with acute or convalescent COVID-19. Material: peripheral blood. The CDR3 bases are TGCGCCAGCAGCTTCACGGCGGGAGTAGCCAACAATGAGCAGTTCTTC. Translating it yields CASSFTAGVANNEQFF.